This T cell receptor beta chain was sequenced during a study of preoperative IRX-2 immunotherapy in early breast cancer. The CDR3 consists of 15 residues. Germline CDR1 SGHRS, CDR2 YFSETQ. Unmatched junction bases numbered 4, after V lost 4 bases and J lost 1 base. Documented treatment: preoperative locoregional IRX-2 cytokine immunotherapy. Samples came from a phase Ib trial of preoperative locoregional IRX-2 cytokine immunotherapy. TCRdb's copy holds only in-frame clones and misses some; the assay was immunoSEQ multiplex PCR. This sample has tens of thousands of clones, with about 83% found just once.

The receptor was derived from a human donor with breast cancer. Material: lymph node tissue, obtained before IRX-2 immunotherapy. The J gene is TRBJ2-1, the V gene TRBV5-1; TRBD1 agrees at 8 bases. The CDR3 coding sequence is TGCGCCAGCAGCCCCGGGACAGGATCCTACAATGAGCAGTTCTTC. Translating it yields CASSPGTGSYNEQFF.